These 32 T cell receptor beta chains were sequenced from one sample in a study of T cells in Graves' hyperthyroidism and ophthalmopathy. RNA transcripts gave rise to amplified TCR beta CDR3 regions. A set of HTBI primers served as the primers for a first-round RT-PCR of the TCR CDR3. TCRdb re-called the multiplex PCR reads through MiXCR, storing one row per CDR3 protein. The table lists hundreds of thousands of distinct CDR3 sequences, around a third of them singletons. Sequencing input: blood. Receptors originate from a woman between 40 and 55 years old with Graves' hyperthyroidism.

Concerning this clonotype: A much more abundant neighbour one base away suggests this may be a read error. The DNA is left out, because the CDR3 cannot be placed on it with certainty; the CDR3 is given as TCRdb lists it. The CDR3 spells CSVGGGSSNQPHHF. This sequence joins TRBV29-1 and TRBJ1-5. Germline assignment: CDR1 SQVTM and CDR2 ANQGSEA. The length of the CDR3 is 14 amino acids, counting both ends.

This clonotype was seen repeatedly, ten times or more. One end of the junction does not line up with germline, which may come from a read error. This chain uses TRBV7-2 with TRBJ2-2, with 8 bases lining up with TRBD1. This CDR3 has 15 amino acids. Germline CDR1 is SGHTA and CDR2 is FQGNSA. CDR3 sequence reads: CASSLGTGNTGELFF. CDR3 nucleotides: TGTGCTAGCAGCTTGGGGACAGGGAACACCGGGGAGCTGTTTTTT.

This clonotype was counted many times. J is TRBJ2-5 and V is TRBV25-1; D possibly corresponds to TRBD1 (6 bases). The CDR3 contains 14 residues. V shed 5 bases and J shed 7 bases, with 17 bases lying between them. Germline loops: CDR1 MGHDK, CDR2 SYGVNS. CDR3 amino acids: CASSLTGPIGTQYF. CDR3 nucleotides: TGTGCCAGCAGTCTGACAGGACCCATAGGGACCCAGTACTTC.

This clonotype was recorded at least ten times. The chain combines TRBV11-1 with TRBJ1-1; D is ambiguous. Trimming cost V 2 bases and J 6 bases, with 7 bases left between them. Germline lookup yields CDR1 SGHAT and CDR2 FQDESV (reference sequence). The CDR3 is 12 amino acids. CDR3 protein: CASSLLISEAFF. The DNA for the CDR3 is TGTGCCAGCAGCTTACTGATATCTGAAGCTTTCTTT.

The genes are TRBV7-2 and TRBJ1-1; 9 nucleotides match TRBD1. The germline CDR1 and CDR2 sequences are SGHTA and FQGNSA. J lost 2 bases, V lost 6 bases, and 10 bases had no gene match. The CDR3 runs 16 residues. Here the CDR3 DNA reads TGTGCCAGCAGTTTCCCCGACAGGGGGTTTAACACTGAAGCTTTCTTT. This sequence encodes CASSFPDRGFNTEAFF.

The chain carries TRBV2 and TRBJ1-5; D possibly corresponds to TRBD1 (5 bases). The CDR3 length is 15 residues. Germline CDR1 is SNHLY and CDR2 is FYNNEI. The germline V and J ends were trimmed by 5 bases and 2 bases, with 13 bases remaining between them. Here the CDR3 DNA reads TGTGCCAGCAGTTCAGCCGAGGGACGCAATCAGCCCCAGCATTTT. This translates into CASSSAEGRNQPQHF.

CDR3 sequence reads: CASSHGLAGSNEQYF. CDR3 DNA sequence: TGCGCCAGCAGCCACGGACTAGCGGGGTCGAACGAGCAGTACTTC. The chain uses TRBV4-3 and TRBJ2-7; TRBD2 matches 12 bases. CDR1 LGHNA and CDR2 YSLEER come from the germline V gene. The V segment lost 3 bases and the J segment 5 bases; nucleotides outside the gene matches: 5. The CDR3 contains 15 residues.

The chain couples TRBV19 to TRBJ1-5; D is undetermined. Trimming left V 3 bases short and J 5 bases short, with 14 bases between. This CDR3 comprises 15 residues. CDR1 LNHDA and CDR2 SQIVND come from the germline V gene (reference sequence). The CDR3 nucleotides are TGTGCCAGTAGTATCCGGGATCTCGAGCATCAGCCCCAGCATTTT. It is translated as CASSIRDLEHQPQHF.

There are many counts of this clonotype. The gene calls are TRBV5-1 and TRBJ2-5; D unclear. V was cut by 0 bases and J by 5 bases, with 8 bases left in between. The length of the CDR3 is 13 residues. The germline V gene has CDR1 SGHRS and CDR2 YFSETQ. The CDR3 region has the DNA TGCGCCAGCAGCTTGGCCGAGACGGAGACCCAGTACTTC. Protein: CASSLAETETQYF.

This clonotype was seen at least ten times. This chain joins TRBV7-3 and TRBJ1-1, with a weak D call TRBD1 (6 bases). The V gene's germline CDR1 is SGHTA and CDR2 FQGTGA. Trimming pared 5 bases from V and 5 bases from J, leaving 21 bases between. This CDR3 is 16 amino acids long. CDR3 nucleotide sequence: TGTGCCAGCAGCCCAGCGGGCGGGGGCGCGATGACTGAAGCTTTCTTT. Its translation: CASSPAGGGAMTEAFF.

This clonotype occurred many times. The chain recombines TRBV19 with TRBJ1-1; D possibly corresponds to TRBD1 (5 bases). The V and J ends lost 7 bases and 4 bases respectively, with 16 bases between them. The CDR3 has 14 amino acids. CDR1 is LNHDA, CDR2 SQIVND, per germline (reference sequence). In nucleotides, the CDR3 is TGTGCCAGTAAGGGGAAGGCATGGGGCACTGAAGCTTTCTTT. Its protein is CASKGKAWGTEAFF.

The rearrangement joins TRBV7-2 to TRBJ1-4; D perhaps matches TRBD1 (5 bases). Trimming removed 5 bases at V and 4 bases at J, with 11 bases between. Germline CDR1 and CDR2: SGHTA and FQGNSA. The CDR3 runs 14 residues. CDR3 amino acids: CASSASGGNEKLFF. The DNA of the CDR3 is TGTGCCAGCAGCGCGAGCGGGGGTAATGAAAAACTGTTTTTT.

This clonotype has a handful of counts. This chain links TRBV19 with TRBJ1-5; D gene unclear. CDR1 is LNHDA, CDR2 SQIVND, per germline (reference sequence). V shed 1 base and J shed 3 bases, with 10 bases lying between them. CDR3 length equals 15 residues. CDR3 nucleotides: TGTGCCAGTAGTATAGGTTCAGGTAACAATCAGCCCCAGCATTTT. It specifies CASSIGSGNNQPQHF.

In this sample, this clonotype turned up a few times. V and J are TRBV6-5 and TRBJ1-2; D remains ambiguous. Germline V lookup: CDR1 MNHEY, CDR2 SVGAGI. This CDR3 has 16 residues. Trimming pared 2 bases from V and 0 bases from J, leaving 13 bases between. The CDR3 loop is CASSYHGRASNYGYTF. CDR3 in DNA: TGTGCCAGCAGTTACCACGGTAGAGCTTCTAACTATGGCTACACCTTC.

The chain combines TRBV7-8 with TRBJ1-2; 7 bases map to TRBD1. V lost 5 bases and J lost 2; bases outside the gene matches: 8. This CDR3 has 15 amino acids. Germline V gene sequence: CDR1 SGHVS, CDR2 FQNEAQ. CDR3 sequence reads: CASSPFGTANYGYTF. DNA for the CDR3: TGTGCCAGCAGCCCATTTGGGACAGCCAACTATGGCTACACCTTC.

The rearrangement links TRBV5-1 to TRBJ2-3; no reliable D call. The germline V gene has CDR1 SGHRS and CDR2 YFSETQ. Trimming stripped 0 bases from V and 0 bases from J, with 8 bases between. The length of the CDR3 is 15 residues. CDR3 amino acids: CASSLEGSSTDTQYF. DNA for the CDR3: TGCGCCAGCAGCTTGGAAGGTTCTAGCACAGATACGCAGTATTTT.

This clonotype was seen at least ten times. This sequence joins TRBV20-1 and TRBJ2-7; a weak D match, TRBD1 (5 bases). Germline values: CDR1 DFQATT, CDR2 SNEGSKA (reference sequence). Trimming cost V 0 bases and J 1 base, with 13 bases left between them. There are 15 residues in the CDR3. CDR3 sequence reads: CSARDLGRGSYEQYF. The CDR3 DNA is TGCAGTGCTAGAGATTTGGGGCGCGGATCCTACGAGCAGTACTTC.

The count of this clonotype is one. The chain joins TRBV19 to TRBJ1-2, with TRBD1 as a possible D gene (5 bases). The CDR3 runs 12 residues. V dropped 7 bases and J dropped 6 bases, with 12 bases sitting between them. Germline values: CDR1 LNHDA, CDR2 SQIVND (reference sequence). CDR3 bases: TGTGCCAGTATGGGGCTGGGAGATGGCTACACCTTC. As protein: CASMGLGDGYTF.

The chain employs TRBV20-1 and TRBJ1-5, with no clear D. Germline CDR1 and CDR2: DFQATT and SNEGSKA (reference sequence). CDR3 length: 14 amino acids. The germline V and J ends were trimmed by 3 bases and 10 bases, with 19 bases remaining between them. This CDR3 is CSASGLDGFIPQHF. CDR3 nucleotide sequence: TGCAGTGCTAGCGGACTCGACGGATTTATTCCCCAGCATTTT.

This rearrangement joins TRBV6-2 or TRBV6-3 to TRBJ1-5, with TRBD1 identical over 10 bases. Germline-derived CDR1 and CDR2 are MNHEY and SVGEGT. Trimming took 10 bases from V and 3 from J; bases not matched to a gene: 18. The CDR3 is 18 residues long. The CDR3 reads CATIAGTGERGPNQPQHF. CDR3 DNA: TGTGCCACCATAGCCGGGACAGGGGAAAGGGGTCCCAATCAGCCCCAGCATTTT.

This clonotype occurred a few times. This sequence joins TRBV5-5 and TRBJ1-6; a weak D match, TRBD1 (6 bases). CDR1 and CDR2 (germline): SGHKS, YYEKEE (reference sequence). The CDR3 runs to 14 residues. The V end lost 4 bases, the J end lost 15 bases, and 20 bases lay between the germline ends. CDR3 DNA sequence: TGTGCCAGCAGCCAGGGAGCCAAGGGGGGTAGCCTCCACTTT. Protein product: CASSQGAKGGSLHF.

Comments on this clonotype: A junction end diverges from the germline sequence, so it may reflect a read error. The J gene is TRBJ2-7, the V gene TRBV7-8; tentative D call: TRBD2 (5 bases). Germline CDR1 is SGHVS and CDR2 is FQNEAQ. The CDR3 sequence is 17 residues long. The CDR3 nucleotides are TGTGCCAGCAGCTTAGATAGGAATAGCGCCGACTCCTACGAGCAGTGCTTC. It codes for CASSLDRNSADSYEQCF.

The rearrangement links TRBV7-7 to TRBJ2-5; the match to TRBD2 covers 9 bases. The CDR3 spans 12 residues. CDR1 SSHAT and CDR2 FNYEAQ come from the germline V gene (reference sequence). The CDR3 sequence: CASGSAPETQYF. The CDR3 coding sequence is TGTGCTAGCGGGAGTGCCCCCGAGACCCAGTACTTC.

The chain couples TRBV20-1 to TRBJ2-5; TRBD2 matches 13 bases. The CDR3 runs to 15 residues. V shed 2 bases, J shed 4 bases, and the junction held 4 bases outside the gene matches. Germline assignment: CDR1 DFQATT and CDR2 SNEGSKA (reference sequence). CDR3 nucleotide sequence: TGCAGTGCTAGACCCGGACTAGCGGGAGCAGAGACCCAGTACTTC. This translates into CSARPGLAGAETQYF.

The sample holds a few counts of this clonotype. The V and J genes are TRBV7-9 and TRBJ1-1, with D uncertain. There are 16 residues in the CDR3. Germline V lookup: CDR1 SEHNR, CDR2 FQNEAQ (reference sequence). Trimming removed 5 bases from V and 11 bases from J, with 27 bases in between. The CDR3 is CASSQGELNNWKYAFF. The CDR3 DNA sequence: TGTGCCAGCAGCCAAGGTGAACTAAATAACTGGAAGTACGCTTTCTTT.

This clonotype was picked up a small number of times. The chain has TRBV7-8 and TRBJ1-2, with a weak D call TRBD1 (6 bases). The germline gives CDR1 SGHVS, CDR2 FQNEAQ. CDR3 length: 11 residues. The V end was cut by 10 bases, the J end by 4 bases, with 10 bases between. This chain's CDR3 is CATTGIYGYTF. CDR3 nucleotide sequence: TGTGCCACCACAGGGATCTATGGCTACACCTTC.

The J gene is TRBJ2-7, the V gene TRBV11-1; 12 bases agree with TRBD1. With V trimmed by 0 bases and J by 5 bases, 5 bases remained unmatched. This CDR3 region has 16 residues. Germline V gives CDR1 SGHAT, CDR2 FQDESV (reference sequence). CDR3 region: CASSLAGTGGADEQYF. The DNA for the CDR3 is TGTGCCAGCAGCTTAGCTGGGACAGGGGGCGCGGACGAGCAGTACTTC.

This sequence joins TRBV2 and TRBJ1-4; 9 nucleotides align to TRBD1. Trimming removed 4 bases from V and 6 bases from J; junction bases left unmatched: 3. The CDR3 contains 14 residues. Germline CDR1 reads SNHLY; CDR2 reads FYNNEI. The CDR3 region has the DNA TGTGCCAGCAGTGTGCGGGACAGGGATGAAAAACTGTTTTTT. Its protein product is CASSVRDRDEKLFF.

This clonotype was counted at least ten times. The chain links TRBV19 to TRBJ1-1; D gene ambiguous. V was cut by 3 bases and J by 3 bases, with 14 bases left in between. The germline V gene has CDR1 LNHDA and CDR2 SQIVND (reference sequence). The CDR3 totals 15 residues. The DNA for the CDR3 is TGTGCCAGTAGTATCTCACGGGTAGGGTACACTGAAGCTTTCTTT. This gives the protein CASSISRVGYTEAFF. The entire variable domain, with the rest obtained from reference TRBV19 and TRBJ1-1, is as follows: DGGITQSPKYLFRKEGQNVTLSCEQNLNHDAMYWYRQDPGQGLRLIYYSQIVNDFQKGDIAEGYSVSREKKESFPLTVTSAQKNPTAFYLCASSISRVGYTEAFFGQGTRLTVV.

The chain employs TRBV19 and TRBJ2-7; possible D gene TRBD1, 7 bases. Germline-derived CDR1 and CDR2 are LNHDA and SQIVND (reference sequence). The CDR3 length is 17 residues. Trimming stripped 7 bases from V and 3 bases from J, with 25 bases between. The CDR3 sequence is CASMGGRGPGVRYEQYF. CDR3 DNA sequence: TGTGCCAGTATGGGGGGAAGGGGGCCAGGGGTACGCTACGAGCAGTACTTC.

This clonotype showed up many times. The chain is built from TRBV7-9 and TRBJ1-4; D unclear. The CDR3 contains 12 residues. V lost 1 base and J lost 10, with 7 bases in between. The germline V gene encodes CDR1 SEHNR and CDR2 FQNEAQ (reference sequence). The CDR3 spells CASSLDERKLFF. In DNA form, the CDR3 reads TGTGCCAGCAGCTTAGACGAGAGAAAACTGTTTTTT.

This clonotype was seen a handful of times. The chain's CDR3 is CASSPRLRGDDNYGYTF. As DNA, the CDR3 is TGTGCCAGTAGTCCACGCCTGAGGGGGGACGATAACTATGGCTACACCTTC. The V call is TRBV19, the J call TRBJ1-2, with D possibly TRBD1 on 6 matching bases. Germline V gene lookup returns CDR1 LNHDA and CDR2 SQIVND (reference sequence). Trimming left V 5 bases short and J 1 base short, with 20 bases between. The CDR3 loop spans 17 amino acids. Looking up the rest from reference TRBV19 and TRBJ1-2 gives the full variable domain: DGGITQSPKYLFRKEGQNVTLSCEQNLNHDAMYWYRQDPGQGLRLIYYSQIVNDFQKGDIAEGYSVSREKKESFPLTVTSAQKNPTAFYLCASSPRLRGDDNYGYTFGSGTRLTVV.